The 2 T cell receptor beta chains given below trace back to one sample, sequenced in a study of T cells in Graves' hyperthyroidism and ophthalmopathy. The investigators amplified TCR beta CDR3 regions from RNA transcripts. The HTBI primer set drove a first-round RT-PCR of the TCR CDR3. MiXCR was run by TCRdb on the multiplex PCR reads, yielding one entry per CDR3 protein. The sample includes about 760,000 distinct CDR3 sequences, roughly a third of them seen just once. Sequencing used blood. Every receptor here comes from a woman in her thirties or forties with Graves' hyperthyroidism.

This clonotype came up a few times. V is TRBV9 and J is TRBJ1-2, with 7 bases aligning to TRBD1. The junction had 4 bases not matched to a gene; V was cut back by 9 bases and J by 2 bases. The CDR3 spans 12 residues. The germline V gene encodes CDR1 SGDLS and CDR2 YYNGEE. The CDR3 DNA reads TGTGCCAAACAGGGGAGCAACTATGGCTACACCTTC. Amino acid sequence: CAKQGSNYGYTF.

CDR3 in amino acids: CSVDDGVAGGDYGYTF. The DNA for the CDR3 is TGCAGCGTTGACGACGGGGTGGCAGGGGGCGACTATGGCTACACCTTC. The gene calls are TRBV29-1 and TRBJ1-2; 8 bases match TRBD1. J was trimmed by 3 bases and V by 3 bases; bases with no gene match: 12. This CDR3 spans 16 amino acids. The V gene's germline CDR1 is SQVTM and CDR2 ANQGSEA.